This record covers a single TCR beta chain. This record belongs to a study of blood T cell repertoires in COVID-19. Authors' processing steps: Using reference gene primer amplification, nucleated cell counts were estimated. TCRdb keeps only in-frame clones here, not all; method: immunoSEQ multiplex PCR. The V and J calls and the clone size are those of that table, but D and trimming were determined from the DNA. The repertoire has around 200,000 clones, roughly 78% of them found once; the top ten carry around 2.8%. V was pared by 2 bases and J by 4 bases, with 10 bases of the junction left unmatched. Germline lookup yields CDR1 MGHRA and CDR2 YSYEKL. This CDR3 contains 16 residues.

The rearrangement links TRBV4-1 to TRBJ1-1; TRBD1 agrees at 7 bases. Input material: peripheral blood. The source of this sequence is a woman of 80 years or more with active or convalescent COVID-19. CDR3 amino acids: CASSQYASGGGTEAFF. The CDR3 region has the DNA TGCGCCAGCAGCCAATATGCTTCAGGGGGTGGCACTGAAGCTTTCTTT.